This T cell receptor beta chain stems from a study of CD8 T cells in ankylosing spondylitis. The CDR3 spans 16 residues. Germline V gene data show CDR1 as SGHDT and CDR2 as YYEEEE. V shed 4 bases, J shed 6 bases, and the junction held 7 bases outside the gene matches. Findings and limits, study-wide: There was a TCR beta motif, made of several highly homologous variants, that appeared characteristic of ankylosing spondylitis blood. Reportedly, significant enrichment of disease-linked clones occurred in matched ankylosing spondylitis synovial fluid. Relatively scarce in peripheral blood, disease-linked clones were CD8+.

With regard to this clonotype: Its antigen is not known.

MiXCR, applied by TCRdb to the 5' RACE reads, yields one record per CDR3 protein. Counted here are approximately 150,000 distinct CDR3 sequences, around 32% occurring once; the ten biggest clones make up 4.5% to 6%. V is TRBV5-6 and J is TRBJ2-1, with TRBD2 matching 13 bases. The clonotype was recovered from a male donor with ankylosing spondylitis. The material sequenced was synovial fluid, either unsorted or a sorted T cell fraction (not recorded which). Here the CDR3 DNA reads TGTGCCAGCAGCCACGGACTAGCGGGAGTTAGCAATGAGCAGTTCTTC. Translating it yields CASSHGLAGVSNEQFF.